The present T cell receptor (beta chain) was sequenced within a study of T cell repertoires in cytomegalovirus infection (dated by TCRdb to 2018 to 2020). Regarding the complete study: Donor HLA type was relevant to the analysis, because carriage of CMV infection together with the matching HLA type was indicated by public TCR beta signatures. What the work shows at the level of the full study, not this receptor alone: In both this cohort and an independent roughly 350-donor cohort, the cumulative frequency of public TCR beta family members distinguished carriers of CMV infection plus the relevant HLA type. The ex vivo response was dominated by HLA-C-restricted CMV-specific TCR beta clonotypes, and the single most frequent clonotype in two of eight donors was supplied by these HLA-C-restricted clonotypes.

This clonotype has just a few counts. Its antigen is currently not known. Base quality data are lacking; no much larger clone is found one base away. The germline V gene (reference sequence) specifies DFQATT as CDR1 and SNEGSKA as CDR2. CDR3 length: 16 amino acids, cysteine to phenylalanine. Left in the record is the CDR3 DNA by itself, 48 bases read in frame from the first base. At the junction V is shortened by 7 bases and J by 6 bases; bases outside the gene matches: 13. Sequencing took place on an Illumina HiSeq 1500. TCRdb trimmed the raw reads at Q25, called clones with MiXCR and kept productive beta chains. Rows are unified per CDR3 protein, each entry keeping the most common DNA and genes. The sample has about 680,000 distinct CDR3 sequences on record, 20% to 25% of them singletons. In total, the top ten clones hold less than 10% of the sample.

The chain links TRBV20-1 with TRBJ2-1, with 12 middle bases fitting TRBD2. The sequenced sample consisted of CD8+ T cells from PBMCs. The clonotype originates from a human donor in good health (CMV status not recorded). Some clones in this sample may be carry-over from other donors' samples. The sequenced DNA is TGCAGTGGGGCCCGGCTAGCGGGGGGGCCACCCAATGAGCAGTTCTTC. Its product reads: CSGARLAGGPPNEQFF.